Listed below are T cell receptor beta chains from one sample, sequenced in a study of siplizumab effects on memory and regulatory T cells. Sequencing used immunoSEQ multiplex PCR; TCRdb keeps in-frame clones, though not all of them. Of about 100,000 clones detected, 94% appear once; the ten largest clones hold 1% to 1.5%. The sequencing sample was made of non-Treg CD4+ T cells sorted from blood. The source is a human donor in good health. Both conserved end residues are part of each CDR3. The D gene is left open where the match is weak. A clone size is listed for some rows: how often the clone was seen (once, few, many), or a class if it is expanded.

clone_size	v_call	d_call	j_call	cdr3_nt	cdr3_aa
.	TRBV11-2	TRBD1	TRBJ1-4	TGTGCCAGCAGGGAAGGGACAGTTAATGAAAAACTGTTTTTT	CASREGTVNEKLFF
.	TRBV28	TRBD1	TRBJ1-4	TGTGCCAGCACTGACCCAGGGGGGAGTGAAAAACTGTTTTTT	CASTDPGGSEKLFF
once	TRBV19	.	TRBJ2-4	TGTGCCAGTAGGGACGCGGGACAGCCTCTAGCAACCAAAAACATTCAGTACTTC	CASRDAGQPLATKNIQYF
.	TRBV5-1	.	TRBJ2-7	TGCGCCAGCAGCACGCGCTCGGGGCCCACCTACGAGCAGTACTTC	CASSTRSGPTYEQYF
.	TRBV28	.	TRBJ2-7	TGTGCCAGCAGTTTATTCGGGGCCACCTACGAGCAGTACTTC	CASSLFGATYEQYF
.	TRBV11-2	TRBD2	TRBJ2-2	TGTGCCAGCAGTTATATAGCGGGAGGGGAAACCGGGGAGCTGTTTTTT	CASSYIAGGETGELFF
.	TRBV2	TRBD1	TRBJ2-7	TGTGCCACCACAGGGGAGAACGAGCAGTACTTC	CATTGENEQYF
.	TRBV5-1	.	TRBJ2-7	TGCGCCAGCAGCTTGGGGGCTAGCGAGGACGAGCAGTACTTC	CASSLGASEDEQYF
.	TRBV9	.	TRBJ2-1	TGTGCCAGCAGCGCCTCCGGCCCGACCTACAATGAGCAGTTCTTC	CASSASGPTYNEQFF
.	TRBV6-4	TRBD2	TRBJ2-2	TGTGCCAGCAGCCGACTAGCGGGAGTAAATACCGGGGAGCTGTTTTTT	CASSRLAGVNTGELFF
.	TRBV18	TRBD2	TRBJ2-1	TGTGCCAGCTCACCATCGGGCGGGAGTAGCTACAATGAGCAGTTCTTC	CASSPSGGSSYNEQFF
.	TRBV6-5	TRBD1	TRBJ1-5	TGTGCCAGCAGGTCCTCCGGGACAGGGTCTCGGCCCCAGCATTTT	CASRSSGTGSRPQHF
once	TRBV5-6	.	TRBJ2-3	TGTGCCAGCAGCCGGGTGGGCAAAGCGAGCACAGATACGCAGTATTTT	CASSRVGKASTDTQYF
.	TRBV4-1	.	TRBJ1-5	TGCGCCAGCAGCGTGGACGGCTATAGCAATCAGCCCCAGCATTTT	CASSVDGYSNQPQHF
.	TRBV6-5	.	TRBJ1-2	TGTGCCAGCAGTTTGGGACCCTATGGCTACACCTTC	CASSLGPYGYTF
.	TRBV27	TRBD2	TRBJ2-4	TGTGCCAGCACCTTCCCCCTCCCGGGCGGGAGAATGGCCAAAAACATTCAGTACTTC	CASTFPLPGGRMAKNIQYF
.	TRBV19	.	TRBJ1-1	TGTGCCAGTAGTATGAGGACCGGAATTTCGAATGAAGCTTTCTTT	CASSMRTGISNEAFF
.	TRBV2	.	TRBJ2-6	TGTGCCAGCAGTGACGAAAGGTCTGGGGCCAACGTCCTGACTTTC	CASSDERSGANVLTF
.	TRBV2	.	TRBJ2-3	TGTGCCAGCAGTGATGTACGGAGTTTTTCCACAGATACGCAGTATTTT	CASSDVRSFSTDTQYF
.	TRBV19	TRBD2	TRBJ2-7	TGTGCCAGTAGCCTCCTAGCGGGGGATTACGAGCAGTACTTC	CASSLLAGDYEQYF
once	TRBV2	TRBD1	TRBJ2-7	TGTGCCAGCAGTTTAGGGACAGGGAGCTCCTACGAGCAGTACTTC	CASSLGTGSSYEQYF
.	TRBV6-1	TRBD1	TRBJ2-2	TGTGCCAGCAGTGGCCTTGGGACAGGTTATGGGATCGGGGAGCTGTTTTTT	CASSGLGTGYGIGELFF
.	TRBV5-1	.	TRBJ2-2	TGCGCCAGCAGCTTGGGACAGACGAACACCGGGGAGCTGTTTTTT	CASSLGQTNTGELFF
.	TRBV25-1	TRBD2	TRBJ2-3	TGTGCCAGCAGTGAATTACTAGCGGGAGGGCGAGATACGCAGTATTTT	CASSELLAGGRDTQYF
.	TRBV2	.	TRBJ2-3	TGTGCCAGCAGTGAAGCAGGGTACAGCACAGATACGCAGTATTTT	CASSEAGYSTDTQYF
.	TRBV11-2	.	TRBJ2-5	TGTGCCAGCAGCTTCCAAGCGGGTAAAGAGACCCAGTACTTC	CASSFQAGKETQYF
once	TRBV7-9	.	TRBJ2-3	TGTGCCAGCAGCTTAACCACTAGCACAGATACGCAGTATTTT	CASSLTTSTDTQYF
once	TRBV11-1	.	TRBJ1-2	TGTGCCAGCAGCCTGGGACCCAGAACTAACTATGGCTACACCTTC	CASSLGPRTNYGYTF
.	TRBV5-1	TRBD1	TRBJ1-1	TGCGCCAGCAGCCCGGGACAGATGAACACTGAAGCTTTCTTT	CASSPGQMNTEAFF
.	TRBV11-2	.	TRBJ2-1	TGTGCCAGCAGCCAAAATAACGCCGAGCAGTTCTTC	CASSQNNAEQFF
.	TRBV7-3	.	TRBJ2-5	TGTGCCAGCAGCTTGACTGTCGACGAAGAGACCCAGTACTTC	CASSLTVDEETQYF
.	TRBV5-1	.	TRBJ2-6	TGCGCCAGCAGCTTAGGACCGAGAGGGGCCAACGTCCTGACTTTC	CASSLGPRGANVLTF
.	TRBV6-1	TRBD2	TRBJ2-3	TGTGCCAGCAGGTCGCAGGGAGGGAGCGCTACGCAGTATTTT	CASRSQGGSATQYF
.	TRBV5-1	.	TRBJ2-7	TGCGCCAGCAGCTCCCGGGCAGGAAGCTCCTACGAGCAGTACTTC	CASSSRAGSSYEQYF
.	TRBV5-1	TRBD2	TRBJ2-5	TGCGCCAGCAGCTTGGGCCTAGCGGGAGGGTCGGAGACCCAGTACTTC	CASSLGLAGGSETQYF
.	TRBV5-4	.	TRBJ2-1	TGTGCCAGCAGCTTGGCAACAGGGACCTACAATGAGCAGTTCTTC	CASSLATGTYNEQFF
.	TRBV6-5	.	TRBJ1-1	TGTGCCAGCAGTTACAGGGACGGGACTGAAGCTTTCTTT	CASSYRDGTEAFF